One T cell receptor (beta chain) is described in this entry. Its antigen is as yet unknown. V lost 2 bases to trimming and J lost 5 bases, with 4 bases between them. CDR3 length: 12 residues. Germline CDR1 and CDR2: KGHDR and SFDVKD. Researchers prepared the TCRbeta library using unique molecular identifiers, the study reports. TCRdb re-analysed the PCR reads in MiXCR, keeping a single row per CDR3 protein. The table records about 74,000 distinct CDR3 sequences, 13% to 15% of them present only once. The entry originates in a study of T-cell reconstitution after alpha-beta-depleted transplantation in children. Study results and limitations: Several hundred expanded graft clones reportedly were the source of alpha-beta T cells about two months after transplant. Newly produced T cells mostly provided counts and TCRbeta diversity after one year, as hyperexpanded clones declined. Recipient T cells and thymic progenitors that survived gave rise to the high TCRbeta diversity observed at day 60 in some patients.

This sequence was found in a male patient between 2 and 15 years old who had a stem cell transplant for acute lymphoblastic leukemia, so the T cells may come from the graft donor. This chain links TRBV24-1 with TRBJ2-3, with D uncertain. Material: PBMCs, mostly from graft donor cells, obtained 180 days after TCRalphabeta/CD19-depleted stem cell transplant. The CDR3 region is CATSDWGDTQYF. As DNA, the CDR3 is TGTGCCACCAGTGATTGGGGAGATACGCAGTATTTT.